These 24 T cell receptor beta chains were all obtained from the same sample, sequenced in a study of blood T cell repertoires in COVID-19. The assay was immunoSEQ multiplex PCR, and TCRdb's table has in-frame clones only and misses some. The sample consists of under 450,000 clones, about 89% of them appearing once. The sequencing input was PBMCs or T cells enriched from blood (not recorded which). Receptors originate from a woman in her forties who had been exposed to COVID-19.

The J gene is TRBJ1-4, the V gene TRBV30, with 9 nucleotides matching TRBD1. CDR3 length: 15 amino acids. V trimming: 1 base; J trimming: 15 bases; junction bases outside the gene matches: 15. Germline values: CDR1 GTSNPN, CDR2 SVGIG (reference sequence). The CDR3 nucleotides read TGTGCCTGGAGTGACAGGGGGCGGAAAAATGATCCGGTGTTTTTT. Its translation is CAWSDRGRKNDPVFF.

The V gene is TRBV7-2, the J gene TRBJ2-1, with D possibly being TRBD2 (6 bases). Deletions cut 0 bases from V and 7 bases from J, with 16 bases between. There are 16 residues in the CDR3. CDR1 is SGHTA, CDR2 FQGNSA, per germline. The CDR3 loop is CASSLASLAIRNEQFF. The DNA of the CDR3 is TGTGCCAGCAGCTTAGCGTCCCTAGCGATAAGGAATGAGCAGTTCTTC.

As regards this clone: Additional DNA sequences in this sample encode the identical CDR3. The V and J genes are TRBV24-1 and TRBJ2-1; 9 bases fit TRBD1. The germline gives CDR1 KGHDR, CDR2 SFDVKD. With 4 bases clipped from V and 7 bases from J, the junction kept 7 bases outside the gene matches. This CDR3 spans 15 amino acids. The CDR3 DNA sequence: TGTGCCACCAGTGACCCCGGGACAGGGAATAATGAGCAGTTCTTC. Its protein is CATSDPGTGNNEQFF.

This clone was seen once. The rearrangement joins TRBV6-5 to TRBJ1-2; D not certain. V was shortened by 0 bases and J by 2 bases, with 10 bases between the two germline ends. Germline V lookup: CDR1 MNHEY, CDR2 SVGAGI. This CDR3 is built from 15 residues. The chain's CDR3 is CASSYSWATNYGYTF. In DNA, the CDR3 is TGTGCCAGCAGTTACTCGTGGGCAACCAACTATGGCTACACCTTC.

The V and J genes are TRBV4-3 and TRBJ2-4; D possibly corresponds to TRBD2 (5 bases). The CDR3 covers 19 residues. The germline V and J ends were trimmed by 0 bases and 0 bases, with 18 bases remaining between them. Germline-derived CDR1 and CDR2 are LGHNA and YSLEER. The CDR3: CASSQDPGGADLAKNIQYF. CDR3 nucleotides: TGCGCCAGCAGCCAAGATCCCGGTGGAGCGGACCTAGCCAAAAACATTCAGTACTTC.

In this sample, this clone turned up once. This sequence joins TRBV29-1 and TRBJ1-1; possibly TRBD1 for D (5 bases). Trimming removed 4 bases from V and 0 bases from J, with 9 bases in between. The length of the CDR3 is 13 residues. Germline CDR1 is SQVTM and CDR2 is ANQGSEA. CDR3 region: CSVGQSLNTEAFF. In nucleotides, the CDR3 is TGCAGCGTTGGACAGAGTTTGAACACTGAAGCTTTCTTT.

This rearrangement joins TRBV25-1 to TRBJ1-2; 7 bases fit TRBD1. Germline V gene data show CDR1 as MGHDK and CDR2 as SYGVNS. The V segment lost 4 bases and the J segment 6 bases; nucleotides outside the gene matches: 11. The CDR3 runs to 15 residues. The CDR3 protein is CASSARGTVGDGYTF. The CDR3 DNA is TGTGCCAGCAGTGCTAGGGGGACAGTAGGCGATGGCTACACCTTC.

The chain employs TRBV4-3 and TRBJ1-1; D unclear. The CDR3 contains 12 residues. Trimming took 6 bases from V and 8 from J, leaving 13 bases between them. Germline CDR1 is LGHNA and CDR2 is YSLEER. CDR3 sequence reads: CASSPGSGEAFF. The CDR3 region has the DNA TGCGCCAGCAGTCCGGGCTCGGGGGAAGCTTTCTTT.

To note about this clone: Because the CDR3's place on the DNA is in doubt, the DNA is left out and the CDR3 is given as listed by TCRdb. The gene calls are TRBV2 and TRBJ1-5; the table's D gene call, TRBD1, was not cross checked with the DNA. The CDR3 length equals 15 residues, ends included. Germline CDR1 and CDR2: SNHLY and FYNNEI. CDR3 residues: CASRFGQGFGQPQHF.

This clone has only one observation. The gene calls are TRBV4-3 and TRBJ1-2; 8 bases match TRBD1. The CDR3 has 15 residues. From germline, CDR1 is LGHNA and CDR2 YSLEER. The trim removed 2 bases at V and 7 bases at J, leaving 9 bases unmatched. For the CDR3, the DNA is TGCGCCAGCAGCCAACGTGAGACAGGGGAACGTGGCTACACCTTC. Amino acids: CASSQRETGERGYTF.

The V call is TRBV18, the J call TRBJ1-2; D gene unclear. This CDR3 is built from 16 residues. V was trimmed by 3 bases and J by 0 bases, leaving 14 bases between them. CDR1 is KGHSH and CDR2 is LQKENI in the germline V gene. The chain's CDR3 is CASSPTPTGANYGYTF. CDR3 DNA sequence: TGTGCCAGCTCACCGACCCCGACGGGAGCTAACTATGGCTACACCTTC.

This sequence joins TRBV4-1 and TRBJ1-5; 9 nucleotides agree with TRBD1. Germline CDR1 and CDR2: MGHRA and YSYEKL. The CDR3 extends over 16 amino acids. With V trimmed by 0 bases and J by 6 bases, 6 bases remained unmatched. The chain's CDR3 is CASSQEGQGRSQPQHF. The CDR3 region has the DNA TGCGCCAGCAGCCAAGAGGGACAGGGACGGAGTCAGCCCCAGCATTTT.

The chain combines TRBV11-3 with TRBJ2-2; the match to TRBD2 covers 9 bases. J gave up 8 bases and V 8 bases, and 9 bases lay outside the gene matches. Germline assignment: CDR1 SGHNT and CDR2 YENEEA. The CDR3 sequence is 14 residues long. Here the CDR3 DNA reads TGTGCCAGCCGGATAGCGGGAGTATCGGGGGAGCTGTTTTTT. Its translation: CASRIAGVSGELFF.

The J gene is TRBJ2-3, the V gene TRBV6-2 or TRBV6-3; 11 bases line up with TRBD2. V trimming: 2 bases; J trimming: 0 bases; junction bases outside the gene matches: 4. This CDR3 has 17 amino acids. Per the germline V gene, CDR1 is MNHEY and CDR2 is SVGEGT. DNA of the CDR3: TGTGCCAGCAGTTACCACAGGACTAGCGGGAGCACAGATACGCAGTATTTT. Its translation is CASSYHRTSGSTDTQYF.

This chain joins TRBV5-8 and TRBJ2-5, with 8 bases matching TRBD2. Germline V gene data show CDR1 as SGHTS and CDR2 as YDEGEE. The CDR3 consists of 15 residues. Unmatched junction bases numbered 11, after V lost 4 bases and J lost 6 bases. CDR3 coding DNA: TGTGCCAGCAGCGCTCCGGGAGGGGGGAAGAAGACCCAGTACTTC. Its protein is CASSAPGGGKKTQYF.

The gene calls are TRBV19 and TRBJ2-1; D might be TRBD1 (6 bases). CDR3 length equals 16 residues. V was clipped by 3 bases and J by 4 bases, with 16 bases between them. Germline V gives CDR1 LNHDA, CDR2 SQIVND (reference sequence). The CDR3 protein is CASSIGRTGQYNEQFF. CDR3 nucleotides: TGTGCCAGTAGTATTGGGCGAACAGGGCAGTACAATGAGCAGTTCTTC.

This clone has just one count. The rearrangement joins TRBV7-2 to TRBJ1-6, with D uncertain. The CDR3 sequence is 17 residues long. CDR1 and CDR2 from the germline V gene are SGHTA and FQGNSA. V dropped 0 bases and J dropped 3 bases, with 12 bases sitting between them. This CDR3 is CASSLAERENYNSPLHF. CDR3 coding DNA: TGTGCCAGCAGCTTAGCGGAACGGGAGAACTATAATTCACCCCTCCACTTT.

This chain joins TRBV18 and TRBJ1-5; D perhaps matches TRBD1 (5 bases). The CDR3 length is 14 residues. The V end was cut by 6 bases, the J end by 4 bases, with 13 bases between. Germline CDR1 KGHSH, CDR2 LQKENI. The CDR3 bases are TGTGCCAGCTCGCTAGTGGGGGGGAATCAGCCCCAGCATTTT. Amino acids: CASSLVGGNQPQHF.

The chain has TRBV12-5 and TRBJ1-5; 8 bases fit TRBD1. Germline values: CDR1 LGHNT, CDR2 FRNRAP. The CDR3 extends over 17 amino acids. V lost 0 bases to trimming and J lost 7 bases; unmatched junction nucleotides: 11. The chain's CDR3 is CASGLVLGTGLKQPQHF. The CDR3 DNA reads TGTGCTAGTGGTTTGGTACTAGGGACAGGATTAAAACAGCCCCAGCATTTT.

The chain couples TRBV7-3 to TRBJ2-5, with D unresolved. Germline V gene data show CDR1 as SGHTA and CDR2 as FQGTGA. V lost 5 bases, J lost 4 bases, and 8 bases lay in between. The CDR3 consists of 12 residues. The DNA for the CDR3 is TGTGCCAGCAGCCAGGTGGGAGAGACCCAGTACTTC. It codes for CASSQVGETQYF. The full variable domain, in which reference TRBV7-3 and TRBJ2-5 provide the parts outside the CDR3, is GAGVSQTPSNKVTEKGKYVELRCDPISGHTALYWYRQSLGQGPEFLIYFQGTGAADDSGLPNDRFFAVRPEGSVSTLKIQRTERGDSAVYLCASSQVGETQYFGPGTRLLVL.

This sequence joins TRBV29-1 and TRBJ2-7, with TRBD2 matching over 9 bases. The V gene's germline CDR1 is SQVTM and CDR2 ANQGSEA. The CDR3 length is 14 residues. J was trimmed by 3 bases and V by 6 bases; bases with no gene match: 9. CDR3 DNA: TGCAGCGTCGCCATAGCGGGAGTTAGCTACGAGCAGTACTTC. Protein sequence: CSVAIAGVSYEQYF.

The CDR3 spells CASSVRGPPNTEAFF. CDR3 DNA sequence: TGTGCCAGCAGCGTTAGGGGCCCCCCAAACACTGAAGCTTTCTTT. This chain links TRBV9 with TRBJ1-1, with a weak D call TRBD1 (5 bases). This CDR3 comprises 15 residues. Trimming removed 2 bases from V and 2 bases from J, with 13 bases in between. The germline gives CDR1 SGDLS, CDR2 YYNGEE.

The chain uses TRBV10-3 and TRBJ1-1; possible D gene TRBD1, 5 bases. The CDR3 has 14 amino acids. Trimming took off 3 bases at V and 0 bases at J, with 8 bases between the two ends. The germline CDR1 and CDR2 sequences are ENHRY and SYGVKD. CDR3 DNA sequence: TGTGCCATCAGTGACCGGGGGGTGAACACTGAAGCTTTCTTT. Translation: CAISDRGVNTEAFF.

This rearrangement joins TRBV18 to TRBJ2-5, with D maybe TRBD1 (6 bases). There are 13 residues in the CDR3. The germline V and J ends were trimmed by 4 bases and 3 bases, with 9 bases remaining between them. CDR1 and CDR2 from the germline V gene are KGHSH and LQKENI. The DNA of the CDR3 is TGTGCCAGCTCACACGCAGGGGAAGAGACCCAGTACTTC. Its protein product is CASSHAGEETQYF.